One and the same sample provided the 31 T cell receptor beta chains below, sequenced in a study of T cell responses to AZD1222 COVID-19 vaccine. The table came from immunoSEQ multiplex PCR; TCRdb's copy has only in-frame clones and leaves some out. The data contain about 140,000 clones, 70% to 90% of them singletons. The sample here was peripheral blood, taken on day 0 of AZD1222 vaccination. The receptors shown here come from an adult in good health.

The V gene is TRBV4-3, the J gene TRBJ1-2; TRBD1 aligns across 7 bases. CDR1 is LGHNA, CDR2 YSLEER, per germline. The V and J ends lost 5 bases and 5 bases, in that order; junction bases with no gene match: 8. The CDR3 contains 14 residues. Here the CDR3 DNA reads TGCGCCAGCAGCTCGACAGGGTCCCCTTATGGCTACACCTTC. Translated: CASSSTGSPYGYTF.

This rearrangement joins TRBV19 to TRBJ2-2; 7 nucleotides match TRBD2. The CDR3 has 15 amino acids. The germline V gene has CDR1 LNHDA and CDR2 SQIVND (reference sequence). The V gene end was trimmed by 6 bases and the J gene end by 6 bases; junction bases not matched to a gene: 10. The CDR3 sequence: CASRLDRLASGELFF. CDR3 sequence (DNA): TGTGCCAGTAGACTCGACAGACTAGCTTCCGGGGAGCTGTTTTTT.

This rearrangement joins TRBV6-6 to TRBJ1-3; 7 bases align to TRBD1. Germline assignment: CDR1 MNHNY and CDR2 SVGAGI (reference sequence). J was trimmed by 4 bases and V by 4 bases; bases with no gene match: 7. The length of the CDR3 is 15 residues. This CDR3 is CASSSGQLAGNTIYF. The CDR3 nucleotides read TGTGCCAGCAGTTCGGGACAGCTAGCGGGAAACACCATATATTTT.

The rearrangement joins TRBV19 to TRBJ1-5; a weak D match, TRBD1 (5 bases). The CDR3 totals 14 residues. Germline loops: CDR1 LNHDA, CDR2 SQIVND (reference sequence). V was clipped by 6 bases and J by 2 bases, with 11 bases between them. The CDR3: CASSQGVGNQPQHF. CDR3 DNA sequence: TGTGCCAGTAGCCAAGGGGTGGGCAATCAGCCCCAGCATTTT.

This chain joins TRBV7-9 and TRBJ1-4; D not certain. The V end was cut by 5 bases, the J end by 4 bases, with 11 bases between. Germline loops: CDR1 SEHNR, CDR2 FQNEAQ (reference sequence). The CDR3 totals 14 residues. For the CDR3, the DNA is TGTGCCAGCAGCATCGACATAAGTAATGAAAAACTGTTTTTT. This gives the protein CASSIDISNEKLFF.

As regards this clone: One end of the junction does not line up with germline, which may come from a read error. This sequence joins TRBV20-1 and TRBJ1-6; 10 bases match TRBD1. This CDR3 has 10 residues. Per germline, CDR1 DFQATT and CDR2 SNEGSKA (reference sequence). The CDR3 coding sequence is TGCAGTGCTGTGACCGGGACAGGGGTCTTT. The encoded protein is CSAVTGTGVF.

In its sample, this clone was seen a few times. The chain combines TRBV10-1 with TRBJ2-1; D unclear. With 4 bases removed from V and 1 base from J, the gap between germline ends came to 14 bases. Germline V CDR1 and CDR2: WNHNN, SYGVQD (reference sequence). This CDR3 spans 16 amino acids. This CDR3 is CASSVSEFVSYNEQFF. DNA for the CDR3: TGCGCCAGCAGTGTCTCTGAGTTCGTGTCCTACAATGAGCAGTTCTTC.

This clone was observed a single time. The chain employs TRBV7-2 and TRBJ1-2, with D unclear. Looked up from germline, CDR1 is SGHTA and CDR2 is FQGNSA. The CDR3 length is 13 residues. The germline V and J ends were trimmed by 1 base and 6 bases, with 9 bases remaining between them. The DNA of the CDR3 is TGTGCCAGCAGCTTAGGGGCACAGAATGGCTACACCTTC. Its protein is CASSLGAQNGYTF.

This clone was found a few times. The rearrangement uses TRBV4-1 and TRBJ1-5; the D gene is possibly TRBD1 (5 bases). The CDR3 consists of 17 residues. The germline V gene has CDR1 MGHRA and CDR2 YSYEKL. V lost 0 bases and J lost 9, with 21 bases in between. The CDR3 spells CASSQDQGTSPGWPQHF. CDR3 sequence (DNA): TGCGCCAGCAGCCAAGATCAGGGAACGAGCCCGGGATGGCCCCAGCATTTT.

The chain joins TRBV3-1 (or the pseudogene TRBV3-2) to TRBJ2-2, with 8 nucleotides matching TRBD2. Germline trimming cut 1 base from V and 7 bases from J; bases unmatched to any gene: 11. The CDR3 totals 17 residues. Germline V CDR1 and CDR2: LGHDT, YNNKEL (reference sequence). The CDR3 nucleotides read TGTGCCAGCAGCCAAGGCCTAGCGGGCCAGAACGGCGGGGAGCTGTTTTTT. This codes for CASSQGLAGQNGGELFF.

This chain connects TRBV29-1 to TRBJ2-7; possibly TRBD1 for D (5 bases). Trimming left V 7 bases short and J 2 bases short, with 15 bases between. The V gene's germline CDR1 is SQVTM and CDR2 ANQGSEA. CDR3 length: 13 amino acids. The DNA of the CDR3 is TGCAGCGGGTCGACAGTTGCTGCCTACGAGCAGTACTTC. It encodes CSGSTVAAYEQYF.

The genes are TRBV5-1 and TRBJ1-2; 8 nucleotides agree with TRBD1. The CDR3 has 13 amino acids. J lost 5 bases, V lost 4 bases, and 4 bases had no gene match. Germline assignment: CDR1 SGHRS and CDR2 YFSETQ. The chain's CDR3 is CASSIGTGYGYTF. CDR3 coding DNA: TGCGCCAGCAGCATCGGGACAGGATATGGCTACACCTTC. Full variable domain (missing parts from reference TRBV5-1 and TRBJ1-2): KAGVTQTPRYLIKTRGQQVTLSCSPISGHRSVSWYQQTPGQGLQFLFEYFSETQRNKGNFPGRFSGRQFSNSRSEMNVSTLELGDSALYLCASSIGTGYGYTFGSGTRLTVV.

The rearrangement joins TRBV5-8 to TRBJ1-2; TRBD1 agrees at 7 bases. CDR1 is SGHTS and CDR2 is YDEGEE in the germline V gene. This CDR3 has 13 amino acids. After removal of 4 bases from V and 5 bases from J, the junction contained 5 bases not matched to a gene. The CDR3 DNA sequence: TGTGCCAGCAGCCCGGGACAGCGGTATGGCTACACCTTC. It encodes CASSPGQRYGYTF.

V gene TRBV3-1 (or the pseudogene TRBV3-2) combines with J gene TRBJ1-5; D is undetermined. CDR1 is LGHDT and CDR2 is YNNKEL in the germline V gene (reference sequence). The CDR3 has 15 amino acids. Trimming removed 1 base from V and 4 bases from J, with 11 bases in between. CDR3 in DNA: TGTGCCAGCAGCCAAGGGGTGGGAGGGAATCAGCCCCAGCATTTT. The encoded protein is CASSQGVGGNQPQHF.

The rearrangement joins TRBV4-3 to TRBJ1-2; TRBD1 matches 8 bases. The CDR3 consists of 14 residues. The V and J ends lost 2 bases and 7 bases, in that order; junction bases with no gene match: 6. Germline CDR1 LGHNA, CDR2 YSLEER. The CDR3 loop reads CASSQLTGAGGYTF. The CDR3 nucleotides are TGCGCCAGCAGCCAATTGACAGGGGCGGGTGGCTACACCTTC.

The CDR3 is CATSADRVHEQYF. In DNA form, the CDR3 reads TGTGCCACCAGTGCGGACAGGGTCCACGAGCAGTACTTC. This chain uses TRBV24-1 with TRBJ2-7; 8 bases align to TRBD1. V lost 5 bases to trimming and J lost 5 bases; unmatched junction nucleotides: 4. Germline lookup yields CDR1 KGHDR and CDR2 SFDVKD. The length of the CDR3 is 13 residues.

This rearrangement joins TRBV19 to TRBJ2-5; possibly TRBD1 or TRBD2 for D (7 bases each). The germline V and J ends were trimmed by 3 bases and 3 bases, with 11 bases remaining between them. The CDR3 extends over 14 amino acids. Per germline, CDR1 LNHDA and CDR2 SQIVND (reference sequence). The chain's CDR3 is CASSMGGTEETQYF. CDR3 DNA: TGTGCCAGTAGTATGGGGGGGACAGAAGAGACCCAGTACTTC. The full variable domain, completed using reference TRBV19 and TRBJ2-5, is DGGITQSPKYLFRKEGQNVTLSCEQNLNHDAMYWYRQDPGQGLRLIYYSQIVNDFQKGDIAEGYSVSREKKESFPLTVTSAQKNPTAFYLCASSMGGTEETQYFGPGTRLLVL.

V and J are TRBV12-3 or TRBV12-4 and TRBJ2-1, with D hard to call. This CDR3 has 13 residues. Trimming removed 6 bases at V and 6 bases at J, with 12 bases between. The CDR3 protein is CASRPGRSNEQFF. For the CDR3, the DNA is TGTGCCAGCAGACCCGGACGGTCCAATGAGCAGTTCTTC.

In this sample, this clone turned up once. The gene calls are TRBV6-1 and TRBJ1-4, with TRBD1 matching 10 bases. The germline V gene encodes CDR1 MNHNS and CDR2 SASEGT. Trimming at V came to 1 base and at J to 7 bases, leaving 6 bases not matched to a gene. This CDR3 has 16 amino acids. The CDR3 DNA is TGTGCCAGCAGTGAAGAGATGGGGACAGGGGCTGAAAAACTGTTTTTT. This sequence encodes CASSEEMGTGAEKLFF.

The chain combines TRBV19 with TRBJ2-5; 7 nucleotides agree with TRBD1. CDR3 size: 13 residues. Germline V gene lookup returns CDR1 LNHDA and CDR2 SQIVND (reference sequence). J gave up 1 base and V 6 bases, and 2 bases lay outside the gene matches. Here the CDR3 reads CASSRDSQETQYF. In DNA form, the CDR3 reads TGTGCCAGTAGCAGGGACAGCCAAGAGACCCAGTACTTC.

This clone was counted a single time. The rearrangement joins TRBV2 to TRBJ2-7, with TRBD2 identical over 14 bases. The J segment lost 2 bases and the V segment lost 6 bases, leaving 12 bases of the junction unmatched. This CDR3 comprises 18 residues. The V gene's germline CDR1 is SNHLY and CDR2 FYNNEI. CDR3 in amino acids: CASRAKGLAGVSTYEQYF. The CDR3 DNA is TGTGCCAGCAGGGCCAAGGGACTAGCGGGAGTTAGTACCTACGAGCAGTACTTC.

This clone was recorded once. For the CDR3, the DNA is TGTGCCAGCAGCTTAGGGACGGCGTCAAGGCCCCAGCATTTT. It translates to CASSLGTASRPQHF. The chain has TRBV7-8 and TRBJ1-5, with D unclear. This CDR3 spans 14 amino acids. V was shortened by 1 base and J by 9 bases, with 13 bases between the two germline ends. Germline CDR1 is SGHVS and CDR2 is FQNEAQ.

The chain has TRBV10-3 and TRBJ2-1; 13 bases agree with TRBD2. V shed 5 bases and J 5 bases; nucleotides not matched to a gene: 3. The CDR3 length is 15 residues. CDR1 is ENHRY and CDR2 is SYGVKD in the germline V gene. The CDR3 protein is CAISFGLAGDNEQFF. Written as DNA, the CDR3 is TGTGCCATCAGTTTCGGACTAGCGGGAGACAATGAGCAGTTCTTC.

This clone was seen only once. The chain combines TRBV10-3 with TRBJ1-1, with D possibly TRBD1 on 5 matching bases. Looked up from germline, CDR1 is ENHRY and CDR2 is SYGVKD. This CDR3 has 13 amino acids. The ends were cut back, 5 bases at V and 3 bases at J, with 10 bases in the middle. In nucleotides, the CDR3 is TGTGCCATCAGTCGACAGCGGGACACTGAAGCTTTCTTT. Encoded protein: CAISRQRDTEAFF.

The J gene is TRBJ2-1, the V gene TRBV4-1; 7 positions match TRBD2. This CDR3 region has 16 residues. The germline V gene encodes CDR1 MGHRA and CDR2 YSYEKL. Unmatched junction bases numbered 5, after V lost 1 base and J lost 2 bases. CDR3 nucleotide sequence: TGCGCCAGCAGCCAAGGCGGGAGCGGGCCCTACAATGAGCAGTTCTTC. Its protein is CASSQGGSGPYNEQFF.

The V gene is TRBV6-5, the J gene TRBJ1-2; D possibly corresponds to TRBD1 (5 bases). The V gene lost 6 bases and the J gene lost 2 bases, with 10 bases spanning the gap. CDR1 and CDR2 from the germline V gene are MNHEY and SVGAGI. The CDR3 totals 13 residues. CDR3 amino acids: CASSPTENYGYTF. DNA of the CDR3: TGTGCCAGCAGCCCGACAGAAAACTATGGCTACACCTTC.

This rearrangement joins TRBV4-3 to TRBJ2-7; TRBD1 matches at 9 bases. V dropped 4 bases and J dropped 0; count of bases not matched to a gene: 7. CDR3 length: 16 residues. In germline, CDR1 is LGHNA, CDR2 YSLEER. The CDR3 coding sequence is TGCGCCAGCAGCCTCGGGGACAGGGCGAGCTCCTACGAGCAGTACTTC. This codes for CASSLGDRASSYEQYF.

In this sample, this clone turned up once. The V and J genes are TRBV7-9 and TRBJ1-4; D is uncertain. V gave up 4 bases and J gave up 8 bases, with 8 bases separating them. This CDR3 comprises 12 residues. The germline CDR1 and CDR2 sequences are SEHNR and FQNEAQ (reference sequence). CDR3 sequence: CASSSVKEKLFF. DNA for the CDR3: TGTGCCAGCAGCTCGGTGAAAGAAAAACTGTTTTTT.

The J gene is TRBJ2-2, the V gene TRBV6-5; TRBD2 agrees at 14 bases. Trimming removed 7 bases from V and 6 bases from J; junction bases left unmatched: 4. The CDR3 is 15 amino acids. The germline V gene has CDR1 MNHEY and CDR2 SVGAGI. CDR3 amino acids: CASTKGLAGAGELFF. CDR3 in DNA: TGTGCCAGCACCAAGGGACTAGCGGGAGCCGGGGAGCTGTTTTTT.

The rearrangement joins TRBV28 to TRBJ1-5; unclear D gene. V was trimmed by 4 bases and J by 9 bases, leaving 10 bases between them. The germline V gene encodes CDR1 MDHEN and CDR2 SYDVKM. CDR3 length: 12 amino acids. The CDR3 DNA reads TGTGCCAGCAGTTCCTCTACCGGGCCCCAGCATTTT. It is translated as CASSSSTGPQHF.

To note about this clone: An end of the junction does not agree with germline; a read error may underlie this. The genes are TRBV5-6 and TRBJ2-3; 10 bases line up with TRBD1. The CDR3 extends over 12 amino acids. Germline CDR1 and CDR2: SGHDT and YYEEEE. CDR3 coding DNA: TGTGCCAGCAGTCGACAGGGGGCGGATGTGCATTTT. This translates into CASSRQGADVHF.